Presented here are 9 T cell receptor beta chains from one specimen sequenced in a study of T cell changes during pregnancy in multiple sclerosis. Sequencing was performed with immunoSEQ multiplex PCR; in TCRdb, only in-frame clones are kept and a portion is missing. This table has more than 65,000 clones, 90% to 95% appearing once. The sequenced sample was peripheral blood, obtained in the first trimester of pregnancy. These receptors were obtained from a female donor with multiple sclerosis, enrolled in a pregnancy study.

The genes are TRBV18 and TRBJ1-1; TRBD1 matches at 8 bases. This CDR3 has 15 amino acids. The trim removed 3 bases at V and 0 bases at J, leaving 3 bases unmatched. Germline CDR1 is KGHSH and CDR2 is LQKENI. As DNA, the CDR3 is TGTGCCAGCTCACCGCTGGGACAGGTGAACACTGAAGCTTTCTTT. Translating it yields CASSPLGQVNTEAFF. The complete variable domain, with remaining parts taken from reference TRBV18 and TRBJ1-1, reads NAGVMQNPRHLVRRRGQEARLRCSPMKGHSHVYWYRQLPEEGLKFMVYLQKENIIDESGMPKERFSAEFPKEGPSILRIQQVVRGDSAAYFCASSPLGQVNTEAFFGQGTRLTVV.

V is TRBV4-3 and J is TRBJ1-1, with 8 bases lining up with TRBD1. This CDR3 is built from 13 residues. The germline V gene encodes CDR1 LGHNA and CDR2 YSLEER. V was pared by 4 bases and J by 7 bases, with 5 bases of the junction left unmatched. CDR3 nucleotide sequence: TGCGCCAGCAGCCTCGGGACAGGAAATGAAGCTTTCTTT. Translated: CASSLGTGNEAFF.

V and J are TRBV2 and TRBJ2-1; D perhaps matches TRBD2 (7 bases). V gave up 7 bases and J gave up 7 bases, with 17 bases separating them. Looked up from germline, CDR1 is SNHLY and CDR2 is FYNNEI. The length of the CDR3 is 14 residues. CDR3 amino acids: CASITGTGGNEQFF. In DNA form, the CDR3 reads TGTGCCAGCATTACAGGGACCGGGGGGAATGAGCAGTTCTTC.

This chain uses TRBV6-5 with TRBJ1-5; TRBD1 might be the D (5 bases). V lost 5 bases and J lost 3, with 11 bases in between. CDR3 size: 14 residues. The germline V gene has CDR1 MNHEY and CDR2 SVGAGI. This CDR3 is CASSSGGYNQPQHF. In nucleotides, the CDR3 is TGTGCCAGCAGTAGCGGGGGGTACAATCAGCCCCAGCATTTT.

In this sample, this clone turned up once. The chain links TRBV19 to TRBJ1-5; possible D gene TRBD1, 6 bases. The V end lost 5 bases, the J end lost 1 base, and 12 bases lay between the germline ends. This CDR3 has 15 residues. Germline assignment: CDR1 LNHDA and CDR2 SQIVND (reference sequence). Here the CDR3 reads CASSLDRFSNQPQHF. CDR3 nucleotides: TGTGCCAGTAGTCTCGACAGGTTCAGCAATCAGCCCCAGCATTTT.

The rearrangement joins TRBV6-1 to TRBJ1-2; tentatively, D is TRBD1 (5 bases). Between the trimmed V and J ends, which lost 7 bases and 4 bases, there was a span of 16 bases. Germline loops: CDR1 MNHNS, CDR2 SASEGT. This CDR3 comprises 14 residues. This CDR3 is CASIEGVAGYGYTF. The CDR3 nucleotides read TGTGCCAGCATCGAAGGGGTAGCAGGCTATGGCTACACCTTC.

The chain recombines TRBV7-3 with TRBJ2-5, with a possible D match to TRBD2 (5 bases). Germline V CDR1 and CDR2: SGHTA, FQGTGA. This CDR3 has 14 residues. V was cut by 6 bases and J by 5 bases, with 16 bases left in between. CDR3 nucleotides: TGTGCCAGCAGTCCGCGCGGCGGGCGGGAGACCCAGTACTTC. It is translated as CASSPRGGRETQYF.

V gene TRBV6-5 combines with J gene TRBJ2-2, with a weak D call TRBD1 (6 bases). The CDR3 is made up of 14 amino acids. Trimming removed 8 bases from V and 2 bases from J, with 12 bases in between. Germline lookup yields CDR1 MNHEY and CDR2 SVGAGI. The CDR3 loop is CASSSGANTGELFF. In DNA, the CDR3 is TGTGCCAGCTCTTCAGGGGCCAACACCGGGGAGCTGTTTTTT.

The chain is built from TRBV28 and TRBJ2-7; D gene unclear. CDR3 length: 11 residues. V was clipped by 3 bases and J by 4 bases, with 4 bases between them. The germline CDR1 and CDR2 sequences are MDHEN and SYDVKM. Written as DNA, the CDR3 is TGTGCCAGCAGTTTCGGGTACGAGCAGTACTTC. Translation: CASSFGYEQYF.